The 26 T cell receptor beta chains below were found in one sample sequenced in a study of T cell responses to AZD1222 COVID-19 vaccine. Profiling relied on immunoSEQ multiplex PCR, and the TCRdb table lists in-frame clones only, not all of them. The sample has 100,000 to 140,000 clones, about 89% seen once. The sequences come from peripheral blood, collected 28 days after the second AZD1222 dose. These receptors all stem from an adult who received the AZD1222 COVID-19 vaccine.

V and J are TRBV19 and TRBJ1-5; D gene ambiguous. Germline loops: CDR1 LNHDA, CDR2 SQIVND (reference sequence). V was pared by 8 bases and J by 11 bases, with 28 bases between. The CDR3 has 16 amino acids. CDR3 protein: CASHTGGVDSLMAQHF. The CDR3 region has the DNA TGTGCCAGTCATACGGGTGGGGTGGATTCGTTAATGGCCCAGCATTTT.

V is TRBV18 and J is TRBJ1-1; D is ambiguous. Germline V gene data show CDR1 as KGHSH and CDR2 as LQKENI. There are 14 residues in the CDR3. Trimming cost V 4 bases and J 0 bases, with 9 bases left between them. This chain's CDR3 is CASSLDPMNTEAFF. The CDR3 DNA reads TGTGCCAGCTCACTGGACCCCATGAACACTGAAGCTTTCTTT.

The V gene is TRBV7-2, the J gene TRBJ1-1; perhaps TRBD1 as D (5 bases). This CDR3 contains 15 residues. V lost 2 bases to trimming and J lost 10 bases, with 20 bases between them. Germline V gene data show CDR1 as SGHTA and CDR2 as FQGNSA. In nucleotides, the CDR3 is TGTGCCAGCAGCTTACAGGCGGGGCCTCTGGCCTCAGCTTTCTTT. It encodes CASSLQAGPLASAFF.

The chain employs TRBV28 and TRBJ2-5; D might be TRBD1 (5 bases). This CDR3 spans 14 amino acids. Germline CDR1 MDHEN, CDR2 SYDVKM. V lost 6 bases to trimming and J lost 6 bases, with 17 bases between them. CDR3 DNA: TGTGCCAGCAGGTTACCGGGTAGGGGAAAGACCCAGTACTTC. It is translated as CASRLPGRGKTQYF.

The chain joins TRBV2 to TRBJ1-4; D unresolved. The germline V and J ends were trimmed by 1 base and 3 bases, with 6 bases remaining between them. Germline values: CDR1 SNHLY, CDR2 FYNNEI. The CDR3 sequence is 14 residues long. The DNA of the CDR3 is TGTGCCAGCAGTGAAGGGGGTTCTAATGAAAAACTGTTTTTT. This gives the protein CASSEGGSNEKLFF.

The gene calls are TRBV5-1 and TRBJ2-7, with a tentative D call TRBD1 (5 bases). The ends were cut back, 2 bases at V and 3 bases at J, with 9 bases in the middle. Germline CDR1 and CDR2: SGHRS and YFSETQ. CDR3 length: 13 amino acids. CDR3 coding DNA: TGCGCCAGCAGCTTAATCGACAGCTACGAGCAGTACTTC. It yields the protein CASSLIDSYEQYF.

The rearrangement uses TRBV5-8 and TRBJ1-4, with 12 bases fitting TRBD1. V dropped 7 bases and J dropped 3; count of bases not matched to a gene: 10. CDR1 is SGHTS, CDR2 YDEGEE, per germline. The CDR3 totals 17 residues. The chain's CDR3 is CASSSGTGGTANEKLFF. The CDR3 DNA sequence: TGTGCCAGCTCCTCCGGGACAGGGGGCACAGCTAATGAAAAACTGTTTTTT.

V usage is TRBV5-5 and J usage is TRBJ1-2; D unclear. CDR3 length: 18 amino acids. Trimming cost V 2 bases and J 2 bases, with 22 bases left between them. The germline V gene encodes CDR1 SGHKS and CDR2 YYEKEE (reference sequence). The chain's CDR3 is CASSLAGRVGLENYGYTF. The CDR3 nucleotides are TGTGCCAGCAGCTTAGCCGGGAGAGTCGGACTTGAAAACTATGGCTACACCTTC.

This CDR3 is CASSTTGTGMGGYTF. The CDR3 coding sequence is TGTGCCAGCAGTACTACCGGGACAGGGATGGGTGGCTACACCTTC. The chain is built from TRBV6-4 and TRBJ1-2, with TRBD1 matching over 9 bases. The CDR3 runs 15 residues. Germline CDR1 and CDR2: MRHNA and SNTAGT. Trimming took 5 bases from V and 7 from J; bases not matched to a gene: 11.

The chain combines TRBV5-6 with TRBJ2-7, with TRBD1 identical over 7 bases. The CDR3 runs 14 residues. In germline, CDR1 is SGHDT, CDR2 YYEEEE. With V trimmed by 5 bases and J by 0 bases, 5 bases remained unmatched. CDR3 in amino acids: CASSSRDSSYEQYF. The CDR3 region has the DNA TGTGCCAGCAGTTCCCGGGACAGCTCCTACGAGCAGTACTTC. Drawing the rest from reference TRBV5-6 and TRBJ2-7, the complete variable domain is DAGVTQSPTHLIKTRGQQVTLRCSPKSGHDTVSWYQQALGQGPQFIFQYYEEEERQRGNFPDRFSGHQFPNYSSELNVNALLLGDSALYLCASSSRDSSYEQYFGPGTRLTVT.

Here the CDR3 DNA reads TGTGCCAGCAGTCCGGGACAGGGCAATCAGCCCCAGCATTTT. Its translation: CASSPGQGNQPQHF. The V call is TRBV6-5, the J call TRBJ1-5; 8 bases are a match to TRBD1. V shed 5 bases, J shed 2 bases, and the junction held 2 bases outside the gene matches. The CDR3 totals 14 residues. Germline V gene sequence: CDR1 MNHEY, CDR2 SVGAGI.

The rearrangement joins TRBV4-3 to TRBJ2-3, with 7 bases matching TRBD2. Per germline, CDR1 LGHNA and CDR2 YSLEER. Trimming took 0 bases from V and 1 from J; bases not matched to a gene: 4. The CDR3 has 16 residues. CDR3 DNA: TGCGCCAGCAGCCAAGACAGCGGGGCGCGCACAGATACGCAGTATTTT. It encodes CASSQDSGARTDTQYF.

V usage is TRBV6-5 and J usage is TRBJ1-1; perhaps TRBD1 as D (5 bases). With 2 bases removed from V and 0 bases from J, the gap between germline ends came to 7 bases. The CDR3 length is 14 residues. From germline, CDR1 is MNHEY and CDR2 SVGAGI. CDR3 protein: CASSYGGLNTEAFF. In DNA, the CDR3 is TGTGCCAGCAGTTACGGGGGTCTGAACACTGAAGCTTTCTTT.

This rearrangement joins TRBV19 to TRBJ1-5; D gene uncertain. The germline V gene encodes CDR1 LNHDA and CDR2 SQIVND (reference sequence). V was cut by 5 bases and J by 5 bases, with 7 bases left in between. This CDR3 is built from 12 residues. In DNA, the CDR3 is TGTGCCAGTAGTCGTGCGGATCAGCCCCAGCATTTT. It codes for CASSRADQPQHF.

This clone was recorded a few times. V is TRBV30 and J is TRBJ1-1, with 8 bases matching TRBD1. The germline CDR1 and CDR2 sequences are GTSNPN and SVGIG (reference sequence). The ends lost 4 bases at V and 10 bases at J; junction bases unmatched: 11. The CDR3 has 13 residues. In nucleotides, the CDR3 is TGTGCCTGGACCAGGGGGCTTTACAGGGGAGCTTTCTTT. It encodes CAWTRGLYRGAFF.

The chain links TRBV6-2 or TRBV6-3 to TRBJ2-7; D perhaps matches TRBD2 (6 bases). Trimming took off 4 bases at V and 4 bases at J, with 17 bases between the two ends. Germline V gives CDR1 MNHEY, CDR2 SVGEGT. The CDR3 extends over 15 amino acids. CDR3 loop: CASSSDRGTLYEQYF. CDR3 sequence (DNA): TGTGCCAGCAGTTCCGACAGAGGGACTCTATACGAGCAGTACTTC.

The CDR3: CASSSTGLGSYEQYF. CDR3 sequence (DNA): TGCGCCAGCAGCTCGACAGGCCTAGGGTCCTACGAGCAGTACTTC. The V gene is TRBV5-1, the J gene TRBJ2-7; perhaps TRBD1 as D (6 bases). V lost 3 bases and J lost 1, with 14 bases in between. The CDR3 sequence is 15 residues long. Germline-derived CDR1 and CDR2 are SGHRS and YFSETQ.

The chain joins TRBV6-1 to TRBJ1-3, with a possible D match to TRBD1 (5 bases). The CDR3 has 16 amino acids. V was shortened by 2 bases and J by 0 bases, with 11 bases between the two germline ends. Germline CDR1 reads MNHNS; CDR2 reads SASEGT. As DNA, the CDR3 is TGTGCCAGCAGTGAAAGGCAGGGCTTCTCTGGAAACACCATATATTTT. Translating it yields CASSERQGFSGNTIYF.

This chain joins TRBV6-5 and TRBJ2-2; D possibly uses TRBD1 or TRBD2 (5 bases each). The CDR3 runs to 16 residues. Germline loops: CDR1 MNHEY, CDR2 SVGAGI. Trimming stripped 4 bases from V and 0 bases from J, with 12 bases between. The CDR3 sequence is CASSSQGRSNTGELFF. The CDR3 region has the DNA TGTGCCAGCAGTTCTCAGGGACGGTCGAACACCGGGGAGCTGTTTTTT.

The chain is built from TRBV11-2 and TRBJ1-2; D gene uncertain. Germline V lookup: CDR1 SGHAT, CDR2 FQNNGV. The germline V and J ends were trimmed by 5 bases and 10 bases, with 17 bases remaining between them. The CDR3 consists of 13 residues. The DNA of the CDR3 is TGTGCCAGCAGCAACCAAGGGTTAGACAACTACACCTTC. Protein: CASSNQGLDNYTF. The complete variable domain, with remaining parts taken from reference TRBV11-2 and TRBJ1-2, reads EAGVAQSPRYKIIEKRQSVAFWCNPISGHATLYWYQQILGQGPKLLIQFQNNGVVDDSQLPKDRFSAERLKGVDSTLKIQPAKLEDSAVYLCASSNQGLDNYTFGSGTRLTVV.

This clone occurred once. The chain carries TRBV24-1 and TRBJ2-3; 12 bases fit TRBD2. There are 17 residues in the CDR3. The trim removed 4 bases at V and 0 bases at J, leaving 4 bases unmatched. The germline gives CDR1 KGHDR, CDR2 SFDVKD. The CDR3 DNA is TGTGCCACCAGTGAATCTAGCGGGGGGGCTAGCACAGATACGCAGTATTTT. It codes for CATSESSGGASTDTQYF.

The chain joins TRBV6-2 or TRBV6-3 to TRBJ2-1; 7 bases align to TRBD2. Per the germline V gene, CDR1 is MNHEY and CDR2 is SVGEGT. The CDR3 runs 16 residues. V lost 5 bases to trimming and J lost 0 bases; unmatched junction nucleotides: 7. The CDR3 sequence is CASSPASGSSYNEQFF. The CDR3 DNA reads TGTGCCAGCAGTCCAGCTAGCGGAAGCTCCTACAATGAGCAGTTCTTC.

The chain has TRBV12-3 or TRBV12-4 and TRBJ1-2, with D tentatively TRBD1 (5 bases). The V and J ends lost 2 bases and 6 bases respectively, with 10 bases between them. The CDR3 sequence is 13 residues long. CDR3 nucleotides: TGTGCCAGCAGTTTATGGGGGGGGGATGGCTACACCTTC. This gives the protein CASSLWGGDGYTF.

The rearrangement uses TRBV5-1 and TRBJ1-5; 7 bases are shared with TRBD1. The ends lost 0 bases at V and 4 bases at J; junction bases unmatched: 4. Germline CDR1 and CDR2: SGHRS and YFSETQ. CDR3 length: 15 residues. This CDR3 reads CASSLEGTANQPQHF. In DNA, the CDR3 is TGCGCCAGCAGCTTGGAAGGGACAGCGAATCAGCCCCAGCATTTT.

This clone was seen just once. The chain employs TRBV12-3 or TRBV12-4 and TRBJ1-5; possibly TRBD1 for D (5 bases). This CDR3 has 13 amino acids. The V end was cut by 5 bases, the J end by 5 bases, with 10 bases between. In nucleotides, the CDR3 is TGTGCCAGCAGTCGAGACAGTTATCAGCCCCAGCATTTT. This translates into CASSRDSYQPQHF.

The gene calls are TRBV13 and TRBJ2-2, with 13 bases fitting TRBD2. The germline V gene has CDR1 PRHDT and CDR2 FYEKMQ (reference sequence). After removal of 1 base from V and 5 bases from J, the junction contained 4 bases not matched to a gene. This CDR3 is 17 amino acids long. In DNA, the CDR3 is TGTGCCAGCAGCTTAGCTTGGACTAGCGGGGGAACCGGGGAGCTGTTTTTT. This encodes CASSLAWTSGGTGELFF.